A single sample is the source of the 10 T cell receptor beta chains below, sequenced in a study of T cell changes during pregnancy in multiple sclerosis. Produced via immunoSEQ multiplex PCR; TCRdb's table is partial and in-frame only. Of roughly 38,000 clones listed, less than 95% are singletons. This sample comprised CD8+ T cells from peripheral blood mononuclear cells, obtained in the first trimester of pregnancy. The source is a female donor with multiple sclerosis, enrolled in a pregnancy study.

The V call is TRBV5-1, the J call TRBJ2-2; D gene unclear. Germline values: CDR1 SGHRS, CDR2 YFSETQ. This CDR3 spans 14 amino acids. The V end was cut by 1 base, the J end by 5 bases, with 9 bases between. The CDR3 here is CASSLLRKTGELFF. CDR3 coding DNA: TGCGCCAGCAGCTTGCTGCGGAAGACCGGGGAGCTGTTTTTT. Based on the CDR3 plus reference TRBV5-1 and TRBJ2-2, the full variable domain is KAGVTQTPRYLIKTRGQQVTLSCSPISGHRSVSWYQQTPGQGLQFLFEYFSETQRNKGNFPGRFSGRQFSNSRSEMNVSTLELGDSALYLCASSLLRKTGELFFGEGSRLTVL.

This chain joins TRBV7-8 and TRBJ1-5; D is ambiguous. Trimming stripped 3 bases from V and 0 bases from J, with 12 bases between. The length of the CDR3 is 16 residues. The germline V gene encodes CDR1 SGHVS and CDR2 FQNEAQ. The CDR3 DNA reads as TGTGCCAGCAGCTTTAGTACAGTCAATAGCAATCAGCCCCAGCATTTT. Its translation is CASSFSTVNSNQPQHF.

In this sample, this clone turned up once. V usage is TRBV2 and J usage is TRBJ2-5; D possibly corresponds to TRBD2 (7 bases). The CDR3 is 13 amino acids. Germline V gene sequence: CDR1 SNHLY, CDR2 FYNNEI. The germline V and J ends were trimmed by 4 bases and 5 bases, with 11 bases remaining between them. CDR3 sequence: CASSGGGWETQYF. The CDR3 coding sequence is TGTGCCAGCAGTGGGGGGGGCTGGGAGACCCAGTACTTC.

The chain joins TRBV7-9 to TRBJ2-7; the D is unclear. Germline CDR1 and CDR2: SEHNR and FQNEAQ (reference sequence). Trimming pared 0 bases from V and 4 bases from J, leaving 10 bases between. This CDR3 is 14 amino acids long. Here the CDR3 reads CASSLAVPTYEQYF. The CDR3 nucleotides are TGTGCCAGCAGCTTAGCCGTTCCCACTTACGAGCAGTACTTC.

The chain links TRBV27 to TRBJ1-1, with a tentative D call TRBD1 (5 bases). CDR1 MNHEY and CDR2 SMNVEV come from the germline V gene (reference sequence). The CDR3 extends over 13 amino acids. V gave up 0 bases and J gave up 7 bases, with 9 bases separating them. The CDR3 sequence: CASSLSSQVEAFF. The CDR3 nucleotides read TGTGCCAGCAGTTTATCGTCACAGGTTGAAGCTTTCTTT.

The genes are TRBV7-9 and TRBJ2-7; tentative D call: TRBD2 (5 bases). V was clipped by 1 base and J by 4 bases, with 11 bases between them. The CDR3 is 14 amino acids. Per the germline V gene, CDR1 is SEHNR and CDR2 is FQNEAQ (reference sequence). CDR3 loop: CASSLEGRGYEQYF. The CDR3 DNA sequence: TGTGCCAGCAGCTTAGAGGGTCGGGGTTACGAGCAGTACTTC. Together with reference TRBV7-9 and TRBJ2-7, the CDR3 gives the full variable domain: DTGVSQNPRHKITKRGQNVTFRCDPISEHNRLYWYRQTLGQGPEFLTYFQNEAQLEKSRLLSDRFSAERPKGSFSTLEIQRTEQGDSAMYLCASSLEGRGYEQYFGPGTRLTVT.

CDR3 DNA: TGTGCCAGCAGTTCTTACAGGGACTCCTACAATGAGCAGTTCTTC. It yields the protein CASSSYRDSYNEQFF. This chain links TRBV27 with TRBJ2-1; TRBD1 might be the D (6 bases). CDR1 MNHEY and CDR2 SMNVEV come from the germline V gene (reference sequence). There are 15 residues in the CDR3. V lost 4 bases to trimming and J lost 0 bases, with 10 bases between them.

This rearrangement joins TRBV11-3 to TRBJ2-3; 7 positions match TRBD1. The trim removed 4 bases at V and 9 bases at J, leaving 1 base unmatched. The CDR3 has 11 residues. Germline lookup yields CDR1 SGHNT and CDR2 YENEEA. The CDR3 reads CASSSGGTQYF. DNA for the CDR3: TGTGCCAGCAGCTCAGGGGGAACGCAGTATTTT.

The chain carries TRBV19 and TRBJ2-7; D call uncertain. Germline V gives CDR1 LNHDA, CDR2 SQIVND (reference sequence). The CDR3 totals 14 residues. V was shortened by 9 bases and J by 0 bases, with 15 bases between the two germline ends. CDR3 in amino acids: CARYRPLSSYEQYF. CDR3 in DNA: TGTGCCAGATACAGACCACTTAGCTCCTACGAGCAGTACTTC.

This clone is a singleton in its sample. V is TRBV27 and J is TRBJ2-3; the match to TRBD2 covers 13 bases. The CDR3 runs to 16 residues. V lost 5 bases and J lost 2; bases outside the gene matches: 4. Germline CDR1 and CDR2: MNHEY and SMNVEV (reference sequence). The DNA of the CDR3 is TGTGCCAGCAGTCCCGGACTAGCGGGAGCCACAGATACGCAGTATTTT. The encoded protein is CASSPGLAGATDTQYF.